A single sample gave rise to the 5 T cell receptor beta chains below, sequenced in a study of T cell responses to AZD1222 COVID-19 vaccine. The repertoire was sequenced with immunoSEQ multiplex PCR; TCRdb's copy has only in-frame clones and lacks some. The repertoire holds roughly 100,000 clones, with 89% as singletons. The sample in question was peripheral blood, obtained on day 0 of AZD1222 vaccination. These receptors were taken from an adult in good health.

V and J are TRBV11-2 and TRBJ2-1; D gene ambiguous. The CDR3 runs to 16 residues. The V end was cut by 1 base, the J end by 0 bases, with 10 bases between. Germline V gene sequence: CDR1 SGHAT, CDR2 FQNNGV. The DNA for the CDR3 is TGTGCCAGCAGCTTAGGTGGGGATAGCTCCTACAATGAGCAGTTCTTC. Amino acid sequence: CASSLGGDSSYNEQFF. The variable domain in full, completed from reference TRBV11-2 and TRBJ2-1, reads EAGVAQSPRYKIIEKRQSVAFWCNPISGHATLYWYQQILGQGPKLLIQFQNNGVVDDSQLPKDRFSAERLKGVDSTLKIQPAKLEDSAVYLCASSLGGDSSYNEQFFGPGTRLTVL.

The chain joins TRBV11-3 to TRBJ2-1; 7 bases align to TRBD1. Per the germline V gene, CDR1 is SGHNT and CDR2 is YENEEA. Unmatched junction bases numbered 0, after V lost 0 bases and J lost 7 bases. The CDR3 runs 13 residues. CDR3 sequence reads: CASSLEGQNEQFF. The CDR3 coding sequence is TGTGCCAGCAGCTTAGAGGGACAGAATGAGCAGTTCTTC.

This sequence joins TRBV29-1 and TRBJ1-4, with D unresolved. Germline values: CDR1 SQVTM, CDR2 ANQGSEA. CDR3 length: 11 amino acids. Trimming pared 4 bases from V and 7 bases from J, leaving 7 bases between. CDR3 sequence (DNA): TGCAGCGTTGTGTTCGGTGAAAAACTGTTTTTT. This codes for CSVVFGEKLFF.

This clone was detected once. The rearrangement joins TRBV9 to TRBJ2-7; TRBD1 agrees at 9 bases. CDR3 length: 15 residues. Losses at the gene ends were 3 bases for V and 3 bases for J; bases not matched to a gene: 7. CDR1 SGDLS and CDR2 YYNGEE come from the germline V gene. The CDR3 DNA is TGTGCCAGCAGCGCAACCGGGACAGGGATCTACGAGCAGTACTTC. This sequence encodes CASSATGTGIYEQYF. Combining the CDR3 with reference TRBV9 and TRBJ2-7 gives the whole variable domain DSGVTQTPKHLITATGQRVTLRCSPRSGDLSVYWYQQSLDQGLQFLIQYYNGEERAKGNILERFSAQQFPDLHSELNLSSLELGDSALYFCASSATGTGIYEQYFGPGTRLTVT.

A few counts support this clone. The V call is TRBV19, the J call TRBJ1-1; D ambiguous. Trimming removed 1 base from V and 3 bases from J, with 6 bases in between. Germline CDR1 reads LNHDA; CDR2 reads SQIVND (reference sequence). The CDR3 covers 13 residues. Here the CDR3 reads CASSIGAHTEAFF. CDR3 coding DNA: TGTGCCAGTAGTATAGGGGCCCACACTGAAGCTTTCTTT.